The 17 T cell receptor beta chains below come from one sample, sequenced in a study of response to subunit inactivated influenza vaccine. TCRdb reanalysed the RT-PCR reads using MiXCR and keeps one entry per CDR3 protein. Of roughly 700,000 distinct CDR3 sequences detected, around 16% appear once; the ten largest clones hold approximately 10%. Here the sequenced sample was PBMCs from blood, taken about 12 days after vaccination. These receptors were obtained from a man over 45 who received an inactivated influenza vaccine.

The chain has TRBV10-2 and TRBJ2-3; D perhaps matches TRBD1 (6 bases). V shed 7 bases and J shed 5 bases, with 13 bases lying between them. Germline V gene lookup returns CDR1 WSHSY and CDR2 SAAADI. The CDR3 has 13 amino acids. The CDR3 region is CASMRGTVDTQYF. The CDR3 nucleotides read TGCGCCAGCATGAGGGGGACGGTAGATACGCAGTATTTT.

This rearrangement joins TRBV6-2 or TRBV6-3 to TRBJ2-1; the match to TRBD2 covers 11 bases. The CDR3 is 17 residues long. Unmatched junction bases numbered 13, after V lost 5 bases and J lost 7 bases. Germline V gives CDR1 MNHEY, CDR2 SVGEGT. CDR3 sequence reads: CASSHHPPGLAENEQFF. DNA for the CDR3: TGTGCCAGCAGTCACCACCCTCCGGGACTAGCGGAAAATGAGCAGTTCTTC.

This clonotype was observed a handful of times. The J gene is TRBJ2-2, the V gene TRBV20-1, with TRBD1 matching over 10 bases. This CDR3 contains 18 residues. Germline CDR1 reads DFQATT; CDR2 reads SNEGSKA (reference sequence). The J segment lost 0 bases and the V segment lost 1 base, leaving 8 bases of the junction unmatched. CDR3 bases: TGCAGTGCTAGAGGAGGGACAGGGGTTTTCGCGAACACCGGGGAGCTGTTTTTT. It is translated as CSARGGTGVFANTGELFF.

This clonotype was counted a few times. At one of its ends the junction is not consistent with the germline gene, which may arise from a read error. CDR3 nucleotide sequence: TGTGCCACCAGCGCTGATACAGGGGGATGGAATCAGCCCCAGCATTTT. This translates into CATSADTGGWNQPQHF. V and J are TRBV7-9 and TRBJ1-5, with TRBD1 matching over 8 bases. The germline CDR1 and CDR2 sequences are SEHNR and FQNEAQ (reference sequence). This CDR3 is built from 16 residues. Full variable domain (missing parts from reference TRBV7-9 and TRBJ1-5): DTGVSQNPRHKITKRGQNVTFRCDPISEHNRLYWYRQTLGQGPEFLTYFQNEAQLEKSRLLSDRFSAERPKGSFSTLEIQRTEQGDSAMYLCATSADTGGWNQPQHFGDGTRLSIL.

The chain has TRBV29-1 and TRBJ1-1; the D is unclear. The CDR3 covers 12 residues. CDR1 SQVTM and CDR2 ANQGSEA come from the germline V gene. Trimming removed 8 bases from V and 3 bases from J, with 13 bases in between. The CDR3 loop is CSPGVPDTEAFF. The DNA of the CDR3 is TGCAGCCCTGGGGTCCCGGACACTGAAGCTTTCTTT.

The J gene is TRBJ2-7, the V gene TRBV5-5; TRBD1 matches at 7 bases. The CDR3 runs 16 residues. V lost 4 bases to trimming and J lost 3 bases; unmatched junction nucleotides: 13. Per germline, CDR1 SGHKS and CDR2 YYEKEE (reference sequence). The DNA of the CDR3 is TGTGCCAGCAGCGTACAGCCGACAGGGATTAACTACGAGCAGTACTTC. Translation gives CASSVQPTGINYEQYF.

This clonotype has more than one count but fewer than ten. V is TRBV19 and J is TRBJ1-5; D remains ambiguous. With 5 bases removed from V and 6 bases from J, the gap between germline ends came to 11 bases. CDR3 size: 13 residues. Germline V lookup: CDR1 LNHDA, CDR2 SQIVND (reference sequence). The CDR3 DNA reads TGTGCCAGTAGTTTGCAATCCGCTCAGCCCCAGCATTTT. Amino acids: CASSLQSAQPQHF.

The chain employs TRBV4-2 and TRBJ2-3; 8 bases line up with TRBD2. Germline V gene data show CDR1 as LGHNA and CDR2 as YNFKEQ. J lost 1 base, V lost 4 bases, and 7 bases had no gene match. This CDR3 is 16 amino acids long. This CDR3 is CASSRGTSRGTDTQYF. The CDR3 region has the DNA TGTGCCAGCAGCCGCGGGACTAGTCGAGGCACAGATACGCAGTATTTT.

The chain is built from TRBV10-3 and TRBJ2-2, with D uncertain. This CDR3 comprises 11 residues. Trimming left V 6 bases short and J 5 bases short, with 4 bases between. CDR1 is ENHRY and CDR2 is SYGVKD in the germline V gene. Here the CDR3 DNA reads TGTGCCATCAGGGGAACCGGGGAGCTGTTTTTT. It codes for CAIRGTGELFF.

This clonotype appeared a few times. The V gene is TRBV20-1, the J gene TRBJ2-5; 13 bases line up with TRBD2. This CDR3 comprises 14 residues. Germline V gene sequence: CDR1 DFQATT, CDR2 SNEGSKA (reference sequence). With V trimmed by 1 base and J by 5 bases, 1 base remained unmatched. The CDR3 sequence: CSARATSGRETQYF. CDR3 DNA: TGCAGTGCTAGAGCGACTAGCGGGAGGGAGACCCAGTACTTC.

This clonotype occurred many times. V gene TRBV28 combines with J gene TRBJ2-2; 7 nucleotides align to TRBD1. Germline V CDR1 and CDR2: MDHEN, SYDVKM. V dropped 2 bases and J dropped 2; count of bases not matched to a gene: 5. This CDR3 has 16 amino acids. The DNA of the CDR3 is TGTGCCAGCAGTTTACAGCCAGGGGGAAACACCGGGGAGCTGTTTTTT. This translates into CASSLQPGGNTGELFF.

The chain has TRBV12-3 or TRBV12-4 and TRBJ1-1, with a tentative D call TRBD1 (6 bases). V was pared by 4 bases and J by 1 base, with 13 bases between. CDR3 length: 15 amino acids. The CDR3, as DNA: TGTGCCAGCAGTTCGTGGACAGCGCCGAACACTGAAGCTTTCTTT. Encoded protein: CASSSWTAPNTEAFF.

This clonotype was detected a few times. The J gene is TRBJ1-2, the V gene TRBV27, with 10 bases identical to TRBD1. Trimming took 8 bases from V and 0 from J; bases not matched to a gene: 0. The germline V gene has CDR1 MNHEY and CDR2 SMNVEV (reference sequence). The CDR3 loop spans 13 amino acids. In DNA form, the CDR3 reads TGTGCCAGCGGGACAGGGGCTAACTATGGCTACACCTTC. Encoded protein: CASGTGANYGYTF.

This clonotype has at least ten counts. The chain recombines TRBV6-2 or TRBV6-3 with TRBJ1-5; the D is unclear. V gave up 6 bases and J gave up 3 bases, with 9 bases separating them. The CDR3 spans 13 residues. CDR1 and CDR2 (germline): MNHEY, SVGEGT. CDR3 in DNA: TGTGCCAGCAGCGGACTGTACAATCAGCCCCAGCATTTT. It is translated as CASSGLYNQPQHF.

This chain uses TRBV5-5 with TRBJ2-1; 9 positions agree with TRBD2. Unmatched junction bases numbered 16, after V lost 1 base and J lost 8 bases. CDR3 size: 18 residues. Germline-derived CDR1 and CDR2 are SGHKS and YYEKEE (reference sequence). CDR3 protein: CASSLTGSTSGGGDEQFF. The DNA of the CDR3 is TGTGCCAGCAGCTTGACAGGATCGACTAGCGGAGGAGGGGATGAGCAGTTCTTC. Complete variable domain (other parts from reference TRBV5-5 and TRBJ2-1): DAGVTQSPTHLIKTRGQQVTLRCSPISGHKSVSWYQQVLGQGPQFIFQYYEKEERGRGNFPDRFSARQFPNYSSELNVNALLLGDSALYLCASSLTGSTSGGGDEQFFGPGTRLTVL.

CDR3: CASSQGDALGPPHF. The CDR3, as DNA: TGTGCCAGCAGCCAAGGCGATGCTTTGGGCCCTCCCCATTTT. The rearrangement uses TRBV3-1 and TRBJ1-5; D gene ambiguous. In germline, CDR1 is LGHDT, CDR2 YNNKEL (reference sequence). V lost 1 base, J lost 16 bases, and 20 bases lay in between. CDR3 length: 14 amino acids.

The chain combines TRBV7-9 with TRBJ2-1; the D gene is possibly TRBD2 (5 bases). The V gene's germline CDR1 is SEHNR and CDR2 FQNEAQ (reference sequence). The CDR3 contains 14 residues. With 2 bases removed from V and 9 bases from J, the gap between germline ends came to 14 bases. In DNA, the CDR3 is TGTGCCAGCAGCTTAACACGGACCGGGATTGAGCAGTTCTTC. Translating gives CASSLTRTGIEQFF.